This TCR beta chain was obtained from a study of CD8 T cells in ankylosing spondylitis. Findings and limits, study-wide: Disease-linked clones displayed a CD8+ phenotype and appeared relatively rarely in peripheral blood. Ankylosing spondylitis blood seemed to carry a telltale TCR beta motif made of eight highly homologous variants.

Of note for this clonotype: Its specificity is unknown.

Molecular-barcoded quantitative 5'-RACE produced these TCR beta libraries. Each CDR3 protein gets one entry after TCRdb re-called the 5' RACE reads with MiXCR. The repertoire holds 200,000 to 300,000 distinct CDR3 sequences, with roughly a quarter as singletons. The sample taken for sequencing was blood, either unsorted or a sorted T cell fraction (not recorded which). This sequence originates from a male donor with ankylosing spondylitis or in good health (not recorded which).

CDR3 nucleotides: TGTGCCAGCAGTGAGACAGGGGTACATTTCGGGGAGCAGTACTTC. Translation: CASSETGVHFGEQYF. The chain recombines TRBV25-1 with TRBJ2-7, with TRBD1 identical over 8 bases. This CDR3 region has 15 residues. Germline V gene data show CDR1 as MGHDK and CDR2 as SYGVNS. Trimming cost V 3 bases and J 7 bases; bases outside gene matches: 11.